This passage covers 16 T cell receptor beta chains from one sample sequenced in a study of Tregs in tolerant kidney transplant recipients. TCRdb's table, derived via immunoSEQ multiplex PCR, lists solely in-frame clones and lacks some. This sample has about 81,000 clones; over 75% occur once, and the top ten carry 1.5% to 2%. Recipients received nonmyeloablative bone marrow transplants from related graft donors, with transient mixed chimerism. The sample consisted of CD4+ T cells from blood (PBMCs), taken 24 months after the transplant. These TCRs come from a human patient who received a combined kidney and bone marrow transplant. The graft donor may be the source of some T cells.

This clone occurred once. The CDR3 protein is CASRPPHTGGRTEAFF. As DNA, the CDR3 is TGTGCCAGCAGACCACCCCACACAGGGGGCCGGACTGAAGCTTTCTTT. The genes are TRBV7-9 and TRBJ1-1, with 9 bases that match TRBD1. CDR1 and CDR2 (germline): SEHNR, FQNEAQ (reference sequence). V lost 6 bases, J lost 5 bases, and 13 bases stayed unmatched. This CDR3 is built from 16 residues.

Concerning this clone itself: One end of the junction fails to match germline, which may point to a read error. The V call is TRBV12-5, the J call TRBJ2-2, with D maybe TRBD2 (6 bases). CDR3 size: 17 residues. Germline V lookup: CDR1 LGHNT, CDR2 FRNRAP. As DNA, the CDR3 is TGTGCTAGCGGTTTTGGGGTTATGGCGGGACTTCACGGGGAGCTGTTTTTT. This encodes CASGFGVMAGLHGELFF.

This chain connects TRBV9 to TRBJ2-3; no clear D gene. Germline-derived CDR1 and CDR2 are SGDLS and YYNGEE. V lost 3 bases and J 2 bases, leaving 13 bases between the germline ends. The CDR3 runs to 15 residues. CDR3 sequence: CASSATGLLTDTQYF. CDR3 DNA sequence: TGTGCCAGCAGCGCTACCGGGTTACTCACAGATACGCAGTATTTT.

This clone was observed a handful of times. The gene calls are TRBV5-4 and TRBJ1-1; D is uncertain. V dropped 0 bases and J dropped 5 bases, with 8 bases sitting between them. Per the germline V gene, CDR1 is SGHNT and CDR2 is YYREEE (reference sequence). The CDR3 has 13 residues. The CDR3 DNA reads TGTGCCAGCAGCTTGGGTGGGAGGACTGAAGCTTTCTTT. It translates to CASSLGGRTEAFF.

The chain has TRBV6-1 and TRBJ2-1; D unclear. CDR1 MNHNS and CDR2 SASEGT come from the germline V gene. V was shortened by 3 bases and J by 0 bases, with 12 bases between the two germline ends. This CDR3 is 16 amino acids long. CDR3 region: CASSDVGRSSYNEQFF. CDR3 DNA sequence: TGTGCCAGCAGTGACGTTGGCCGGAGCTCCTACAATGAGCAGTTCTTC.

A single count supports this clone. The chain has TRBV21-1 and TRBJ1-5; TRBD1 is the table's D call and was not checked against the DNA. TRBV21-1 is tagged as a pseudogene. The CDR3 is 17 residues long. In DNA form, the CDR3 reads TGTGCCAGCAGCAAATTTAGGGGAAACATTAGCAATCAGCCCCAGCATTTT. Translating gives CASSKFRGNISNQPQHF.

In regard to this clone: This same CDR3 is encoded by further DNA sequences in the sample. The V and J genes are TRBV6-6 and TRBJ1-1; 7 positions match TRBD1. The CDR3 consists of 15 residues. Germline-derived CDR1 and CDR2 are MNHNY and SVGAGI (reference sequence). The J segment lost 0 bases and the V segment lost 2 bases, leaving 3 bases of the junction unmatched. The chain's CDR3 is CASSYRGLLNTEAFF. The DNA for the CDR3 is TGTGCCAGCAGTTACAGGGGGCTCCTGAACACTGAAGCTTTCTTT.

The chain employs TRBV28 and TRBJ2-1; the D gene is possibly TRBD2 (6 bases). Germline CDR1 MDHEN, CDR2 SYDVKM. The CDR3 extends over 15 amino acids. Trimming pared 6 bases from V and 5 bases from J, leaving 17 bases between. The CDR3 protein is CASSISSDAHNEQFF. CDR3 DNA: TGTGCCAGCAGCATCTCTAGCGATGCACACAATGAGCAGTTCTTC.

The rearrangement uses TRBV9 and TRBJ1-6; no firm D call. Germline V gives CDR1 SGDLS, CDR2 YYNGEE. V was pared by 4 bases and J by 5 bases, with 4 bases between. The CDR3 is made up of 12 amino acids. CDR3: CASSINNSPLHF. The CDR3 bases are TGTGCCAGCAGCATAAATAATTCACCCCTCCACTTT.

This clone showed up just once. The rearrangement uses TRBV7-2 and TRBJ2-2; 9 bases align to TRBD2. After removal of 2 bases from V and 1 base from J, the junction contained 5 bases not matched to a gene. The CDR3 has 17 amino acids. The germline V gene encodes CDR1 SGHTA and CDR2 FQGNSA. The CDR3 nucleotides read TGTGCCAGCAGCTTACAGCGGGGGGTCCTGAACACCGGGGAGCTGTTTTTT. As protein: CASSLQRGVLNTGELFF.

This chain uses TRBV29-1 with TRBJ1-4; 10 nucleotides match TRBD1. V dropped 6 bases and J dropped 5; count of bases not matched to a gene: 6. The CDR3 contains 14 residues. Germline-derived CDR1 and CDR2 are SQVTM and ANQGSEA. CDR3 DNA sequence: TGCAGCGTCGCCTGGGACAGGGGAAATGAAAAACTGTTTTTT. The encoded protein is CSVAWDRGNEKLFF.

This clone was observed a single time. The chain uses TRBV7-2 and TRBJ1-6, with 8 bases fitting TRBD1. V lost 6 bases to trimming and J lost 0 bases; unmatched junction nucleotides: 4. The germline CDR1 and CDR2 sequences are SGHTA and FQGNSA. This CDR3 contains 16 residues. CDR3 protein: CASRRTGGSYNSPLHF. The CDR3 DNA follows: TGTGCCAGCAGACGAACAGGGGGCTCCTATAATTCACCCCTCCACTTT.

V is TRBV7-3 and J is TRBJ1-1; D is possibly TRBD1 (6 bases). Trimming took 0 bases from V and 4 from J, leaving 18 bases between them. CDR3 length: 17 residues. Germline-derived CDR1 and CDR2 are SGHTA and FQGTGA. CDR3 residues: CASSLTRDNLGVTEAFF. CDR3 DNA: TGTGCCAGCAGCTTAACTCGGGACAACTTAGGGGTCACTGAAGCTTTCTTT.

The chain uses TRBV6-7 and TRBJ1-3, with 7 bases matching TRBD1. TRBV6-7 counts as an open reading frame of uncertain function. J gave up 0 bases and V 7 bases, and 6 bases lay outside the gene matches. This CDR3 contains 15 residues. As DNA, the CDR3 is TGTGCCAGCATTAACCAGGGGGTCTCTGGAAACACCATATATTTT. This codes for CASINQGVSGNTIYF.

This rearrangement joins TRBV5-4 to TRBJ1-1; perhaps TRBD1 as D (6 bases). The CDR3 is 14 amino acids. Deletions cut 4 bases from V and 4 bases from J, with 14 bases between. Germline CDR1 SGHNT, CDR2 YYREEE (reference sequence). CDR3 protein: CASSTTGLVTEAFF. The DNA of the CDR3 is TGTGCCAGCAGCACGACAGGTTTGGTCACTGAAGCTTTCTTT.

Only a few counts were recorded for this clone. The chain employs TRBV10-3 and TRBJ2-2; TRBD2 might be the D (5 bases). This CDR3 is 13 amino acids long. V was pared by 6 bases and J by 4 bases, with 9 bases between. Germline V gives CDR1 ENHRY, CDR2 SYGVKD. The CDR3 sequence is CAIRGASTGELFF. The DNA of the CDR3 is TGTGCCATCAGGGGAGCGAGCACCGGGGAGCTGTTTTTT.